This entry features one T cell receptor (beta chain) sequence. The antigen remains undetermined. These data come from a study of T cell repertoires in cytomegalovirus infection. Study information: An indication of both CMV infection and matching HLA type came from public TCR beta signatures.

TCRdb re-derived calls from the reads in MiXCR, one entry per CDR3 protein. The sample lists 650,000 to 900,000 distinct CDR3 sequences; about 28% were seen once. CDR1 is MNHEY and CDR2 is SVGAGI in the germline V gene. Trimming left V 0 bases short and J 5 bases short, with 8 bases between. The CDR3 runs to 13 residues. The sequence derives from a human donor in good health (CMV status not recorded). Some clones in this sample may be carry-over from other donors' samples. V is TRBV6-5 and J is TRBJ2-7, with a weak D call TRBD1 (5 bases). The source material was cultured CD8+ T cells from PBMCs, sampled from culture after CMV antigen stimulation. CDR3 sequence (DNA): TGTGCCAGCAGTTACTCTGGGGCCCACGAGCAGTACTTC. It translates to CASSYSGAHEQYF.